This is a list of T cell receptor beta chains from one sample in a study of blood T cells in healthy people across ages. TCRdb called the 5' RACE reads again in MiXCR, with one record for every CDR3 protein. The sample includes about 1.4 million distinct CDR3 sequences, 59% of them seen just once. Sequencing input: blood. All receptors derive from a man between 18 and 35 years old in good health. The CDR3 runs from the conserved cysteine through the conserved F or W. A D gene is named only where the DNA matches it firmly. Clone size is not always given. Where it is, it says once, few, many or a class for expanded clones.

DNA: TGTGCCAGCAGGAGGGTGGGGCGAGGACGAGGCTACACCTTC
CDR3: CASRRVGRGRGYTF
D: .
V: TRBV2
size: .
J: TRBJ1-2

DNA: TGTGCCAGCAGTTACTATACCCACTACGAGCAGTACTTC
CDR3: CASSYYTHYEQYF
D: .
V: TRBV6-2/TRBV6-3
size: .
J: TRBJ2-7

DNA: TGTGCCAGCAGCTTAGGTGGGGGGAAGAGGGAGCAGTACTTC
CDR3: CASSLGGGKREQYF
D: .
V: TRBV11-2
size: .
J: TRBJ2-4

DNA: TGCGCCAGCAGCCAAGACGGCCTAGCGGGGGGGTTCACAGATACGCAGTATTTT
CDR3: CASSQDGLAGGFTDTQYF
D: TRBD2
V: TRBV4-1
size: .
J: TRBJ2-3

DNA: TGCAGCGTTGAAGAGGGACCCAATAGGCAGTATTTT
CDR3: CSVEEGPNRQYF
D: .
V: TRBV29-1
size: .
J: TRBJ2-3

DNA: TGTGCCAGTAGGGAGACAGGGATCGCAGATACGCAGTATTTT
CDR3: CASRETGIADTQYF
D: TRBD1
V: TRBV25-1
size: once
J: TRBJ2-3

DNA: TGTGCCAGCAGCTTTAGGCTGGACCCGGAGGGGACTTTCTTT
CDR3: CASSFRLDPEGTFF
D: .
V: TRBV7-9
size: .
J: TRBJ1-1

DNA: TGTGCCAGCAGCCCTATCGGGGATTATACGCAGTATTTT
CDR3: CASSPIGDYTQYF
D: .
V: TRBV11-2
size: .
J: TRBJ2-3

DNA: TGTGCCAGCAGTCAACCGACTAGCGGGGGGATCACAGATACGCAGTATTTT
CDR3: CASSQPTSGGITDTQYF
D: TRBD2
V: TRBV6-5
size: .
J: TRBJ2-3

DNA: TGCGCCAGCAGGATGGGGGCTGGGACTGAAGCTTTCTTT
CDR3: CASRMGAGTEAFF
D: .
V: TRBV4-3
size: .
J: TRBJ1-1

DNA: TGTGCCAGCACCCTACAGGGGGGCACTGAAGCTTTCTTT
CDR3: CASTLQGGTEAFF
D: TRBD1
V: TRBV12-3/TRBV12-4
size: .
J: TRBJ1-1

DNA: TGTGCCAGCAGTTTGGGCCAGGAAATCTATGGCTACACCTTC
CDR3: CASSLGQEIYGYTF
D: .
V: TRBV28
size: .
J: TRBJ1-2

DNA: TGCAGTGCTCGCCTATACAATAAGCAGTTCTTC
CDR3: CSARLYNKQFF
D: .
V: TRBV20-1
size: .
J: TRBJ2-1

DNA: TGCAGCGTTGGATTAGCGGGTATCAATGAGCAGTTCTTC
CDR3: CSVGLAGINEQFF
D: TRBD2
V: TRBV29-1
size: .
J: TRBJ2-1

DNA: TGCAGTGCAGGGGAAGAGACCCAGTACTTC
CDR3: CSAGEETQYF
D: .
V: TRBV20-1
size: many
J: TRBJ2-5

DNA: TGTGCCAGCAGTCGGGGGAGGGCATATGGCTACACCTTC
CDR3: CASSRGRAYGYTF
D: .
V: TRBV12-3/TRBV12-4
size: few
J: TRBJ1-2

DNA: TGTGCCAGCAGTAGGGCAGGGAGGATGGACGAGCAGTACTTC
CDR3: CASSRAGRMDEQYF
D: .
V: TRBV27
size: .
J: TRBJ2-7

DNA: TGCGCCAGCACTTCCCCCTCAGGGGCCAACGTCCTGACTTTC
CDR3: CASTSPSGANVLTF
D: .
V: TRBV6-5
size: .
J: TRBJ2-6

DNA: TGTGCCAGCAGTTTCGGAGTAGCTTATAATGAGCAGTTCTTC
CDR3: CASSFGVAYNEQFF
D: .
V: TRBV12-3/TRBV12-4
size: once
J: TRBJ2-1

DNA: TGTGCCAGCAGTTCTCTTAGCGGGGGGGCCTACAATGAGCAGTTCTTC
CDR3: CASSSLSGGAYNEQFF
D: TRBD2
V: TRBV2
size: once
J: TRBJ2-1

DNA: TGTGCCAGCAGCCCGGGGGGGACATCCCAAGAGACCCAGTACTTC
CDR3: CASSPGGTSQETQYF
D: TRBD2
V: TRBV4-2
size: .
J: TRBJ2-5

DNA: TGCGCCAGCAGCCCAGGACAGGGGAGTAGCTCCTACAATGAGCAGTTCTTC
CDR3: CASSPGQGSSSYNEQFF
D: TRBD1
V: TRBV5-1
size: .
J: TRBJ2-1

DNA: TGTGCCAGCAGCTTAGGGGGGCAAGAGACCCAGTACTTC
CDR3: CASSLGGQETQYF
D: .
V: TRBV12-3/TRBV12-4
size: many
J: TRBJ2-5

DNA: TGTGCCAGCAGCTTATCGCCGGGTTTGATCGAGCAGTACTTC
CDR3: CASSLSPGLIEQYF
D: .
V: TRBV7-6
size: .
J: TRBJ2-7

DNA: TGTGCCAGCAGCAAAAACTCACAGGGGTCTGGGGCCAACGTCCTGACTTTC
CDR3: CASSKNSQGSGANVLTF
D: .
V: TRBV21-1
size: .
J: TRBJ2-6

DNA: TGTGCCAGCAGTTTGAAGGGTATTACGGAGACCCAGTACTTC
CDR3: CASSLKGITETQYF
D: .
V: TRBV27
size: .
J: TRBJ2-5

DNA: TGTGCCAGCAGTGTTCCCCAGGGATGGAACACTGAAGCTTTCTTT
CDR3: CASSVPQGWNTEAFF
D: .
V: TRBV6-1
size: .
J: TRBJ1-1

DNA: TGTGCCAGCAGCCGCCGGGACAGAATTAAGAACACTGAAGCTTTCTTT
CDR3: CASSRRDRIKNTEAFF
D: TRBD1
V: TRBV6-2/TRBV6-3
size: few
J: TRBJ1-1

DNA: TGTGCCAGCGGGTTTGTATCGACAGATACGCAGTATTTT
CDR3: CASGFVSTDTQYF
D: .
V: TRBV6-6
size: few
J: TRBJ2-3

DNA: TGTGCCAGCACCTTATGGGCCGGACTCTCCTACAATGAGCAGTTCTTC
CDR3: CASTLWAGLSYNEQFF
D: .
V: TRBV12-3/TRBV12-4
size: .
J: TRBJ2-1

DNA: TGTGCCAGCAGTTTTATTTCCCTTACAGGGGGCGTCGAGTATTTT
CDR3: CASSFISLTGGVEYF
D: TRBD1
V: TRBV12-3/TRBV12-4
size: once
J: TRBJ2-3

DNA: TGCAGCGTGGGGACAGGGGTGACCTACGAGCAGTACTTC
CDR3: CSVGTGVTYEQYF
D: TRBD1
V: TRBV29-1
size: few
J: TRBJ2-7

DNA: TGTGCCTGGAGCGGGGAGGACACTGAAGCTTTCTTT
CDR3: CAWSGEDTEAFF
D: .
V: TRBV30
size: .
J: TRBJ1-1

DNA: TGTGCCAGCAGCTCGCTCATTACTAGCGGGAGGGCCCGAGAGCAGTTCTTC
CDR3: CASSSLITSGRAREQFF
D: TRBD2
V: TRBV11-2
size: .
J: TRBJ2-1

DNA: TGTGCCAGCAGACTAGCGGGAACCTACAATGAGCAGTTCTTC
CDR3: CASRLAGTYNEQFF
D: TRBD2
V: TRBV11-2
size: .
J: TRBJ2-1

DNA: TGTGCCACTCTCCGAACGACTAGCGGGAGTACCGGGGAGCTGTTTTTT
CDR3: CATLRTTSGSTGELFF
D: TRBD2
V: TRBV15
size: .
J: TRBJ2-2

DNA: TGTGCCAGCTCACGGACCGAGACAGGTGAAAAACTGTTTTTT
CDR3: CASSRTETGEKLFF
D: .
V: TRBV18
size: .
J: TRBJ1-4

DNA: TGTGCCAGCTCACGGGACAGGGGGGTTCGATACGAGCAGTACTTC
CDR3: CASSRDRGVRYEQYF
D: TRBD1
V: TRBV18
size: .
J: TRBJ2-7

DNA: TGTGCCAGCAGTTGGAGAGGGGCCCAGTACTTC
CDR3: CASSWRGAQYF
D: .
V: TRBV6-5
size: .
J: TRBJ2-5

DNA: TGTGCCAGCGGCCTGTGGGGAATTGATGGCTACACCTTC
CDR3: CASGLWGIDGYTF
D: .
V: TRBV7-8
size: .
J: TRBJ1-2

DNA: TGTGCCAGCAGCTTAGGGGAGGGACTAGCGGGAGACGAGCAGTACTTC
CDR3: CASSLGEGLAGDEQYF
D: TRBD2
V: TRBV9
size: .
J: TRBJ2-7

DNA: TGTGCCAGCAGCACCCGGGACAGGGCGATTGAGCAGTTCTTC
CDR3: CASSTRDRAIEQFF
D: .
V: TRBV21-1
size: .
J: TRBJ2-1

DNA: TGTGCCAGCAGCCGCGATAGGCAGCGGTACAACAATGAGCAGTTCTTC
CDR3: CASSRDRQRYNNEQFF
D: .
V: TRBV7-2
size: .
J: TRBJ2-1

DNA: TGCAGTGCTAGAGTACGGGAGAGCTCCTACGAGCAGTACTTC
CDR3: CSARVRESSYEQYF
D: .
V: TRBV20-1
size: .
J: TRBJ2-7

DNA: TGTGCCAGCAGCCCCGGGGAGGACCCCTACAATGAGCAGTTCTTC
CDR3: CASSPGEDPYNEQFF
D: .
V: TRBV3-1
size: .
J: TRBJ2-1

DNA: TGCAGCGGACACAGGGATAGCATTCAGTACTTC
CDR3: CSGHRDSIQYF
D: .
V: TRBV29-1
size: few
J: TRBJ2-4

DNA: TGTGCCAGCAGCTTCGGGACGGCTAGCTCCTACGAGCAGTACTTC
CDR3: CASSFGTASSYEQYF
D: .
V: TRBV7-2
size: many
J: TRBJ2-7

DNA: TGTGCCACAAACAGGGTTCCCAATGCCTACGAGCAGTACTTC
CDR3: CATNRVPNAYEQYF
D: .
V: TRBV2
size: .
J: TRBJ2-7